The 20 T cell receptor beta chains in this list originate from one sample, sequenced in a study of Tregs in tolerant kidney transplant recipients. Mixed chimerism was transient after nonmyeloablative marrow transplants from related graft donors. TCRdb's copy holds only in-frame clones and misses some; the assay was immunoSEQ multiplex PCR. The sample lists 95,000 or so clones; 93% were seen once. Sample: CD4+ T cells from blood (PBMCs), taken 12 months after the transplant. These receptors came from a human patient who received a combined kidney and bone marrow transplant. These T cells may partly come from the graft donor.

To note about this clone: Other DNA sequences from this sample encode an identical CDR3 as well. CDR3 in amino acids: CASKGDRAYNSPLHF. The CDR3 DNA sequence: TGCGCCAGCAAGGGGGACAGGGCCTATAATTCACCCCTCCACTTT. V usage is TRBV5-1 and J usage is TRBJ1-6, with 9 positions matching TRBD1. Germline CDR1 is SGHRS and CDR2 is YFSETQ. V shed 6 bases and J 2 bases; nucleotides not matched to a gene: 3. This CDR3 comprises 15 residues.

The V gene is TRBV5-1, the J gene TRBJ2-7; 9 bases agree with TRBD2. Losses at the gene ends were 1 base for V and 0 bases for J; bases not matched to a gene: 11. This CDR3 has 18 amino acids. CDR1 and CDR2 (germline): SGHRS, YFSETQ. CDR3 coding DNA: TGCGCCAGCAGCTTGTCTGGACTAGCGAGACCGAGCTCCTACGAGCAGTACTTC. This codes for CASSLSGLARPSSYEQYF.

The V and J genes are TRBV6-1 and TRBJ1-4; 8 bases agree with TRBD1. The V segment lost 5 bases and the J segment 7 bases; nucleotides outside the gene matches: 6. The CDR3 totals 14 residues. Germline V lookup: CDR1 MNHNS, CDR2 SASEGT. The CDR3 region is CASSWTGRIEKLFF. CDR3 nucleotides: TGTGCCAGCAGTTGGACAGGGAGAATTGAAAAACTGTTTTTT.

The rearrangement links TRBV25-1 to TRBJ1-2, with 8 positions matching TRBD1. The germline gives CDR1 MGHDK, CDR2 SYGVNS. The CDR3 is 16 residues long. Losses at the gene ends were 2 bases for V and 7 bases for J; bases not matched to a gene: 12. CDR3 loop: CASSELGQGAGSGYTF. The DNA of the CDR3 is TGTGCCAGCAGTGAACTTGGTCAGGGGGCGGGAAGTGGCTACACCTTC.

DNA for the CDR3: TGCAGCGTTGAGCGGGGGGGGGACAATGAGCAGTTCTTC. It is translated as CSVERGGDNEQFF. V usage is TRBV29-1 and J usage is TRBJ2-1; 9 bases are a match to TRBD2. The CDR3 is 13 amino acids. Germline CDR1 is SQVTM and CDR2 is ANQGSEA. The J segment lost 5 bases and the V segment lost 3 bases, leaving 2 bases of the junction unmatched.

The chain carries TRBV9 and TRBJ1-2; possible D gene TRBD1, 5 bases. The V gene lost 0 bases and the J gene lost 3 bases, with 12 bases spanning the gap. CDR3 length: 15 amino acids. Germline CDR1 and CDR2: SGDLS and YYNGEE. This CDR3 reads CASSVDSRGDYGYTF. The CDR3 nucleotides read TGTGCCAGCAGCGTAGATTCAAGGGGCGACTATGGCTACACCTTC.

This clone was seen more than once but under ten times. Written as DNA, the CDR3 is TGTGCCAGCAGCCTCGGACAGGGGACCTATAATTCACCCCTCCACTTT. The encoded protein is CASSLGQGTYNSPLHF. The V call is TRBV9, the J call TRBJ1-6; TRBD1 aligns across 9 bases. This CDR3 is built from 16 residues. Germline loops: CDR1 SGDLS, CDR2 YYNGEE. V dropped 4 bases and J dropped 2; count of bases not matched to a gene: 4.

The rearrangement uses TRBV19 and TRBJ2-5; a possible D gene is TRBD1 (5 bases). The CDR3 covers 12 residues. Looked up from germline, CDR1 is LNHDA and CDR2 is SQIVND (reference sequence). V gave up 7 bases and J gave up 5 bases, with 11 bases separating them. The chain's CDR3 is CASIGQAETQYF. CDR3 nucleotides: TGTGCCAGTATAGGACAAGCGGAGACCCAGTACTTC.

The chain has TRBV19 and TRBJ1-5, with D unclear. Trimming shortened V by 0 bases and J by 7 bases, and 7 bases separated the two germline ends. CDR1 LNHDA and CDR2 SQIVND come from the germline V gene (reference sequence). This CDR3 is built from 13 residues. The CDR3 sequence: CASSIDLNQPQHF. Written as DNA, the CDR3 is TGTGCCAGTAGTATAGACCTAAACCAGCCCCAGCATTTT.

This chain links TRBV7-2 with TRBJ2-3, with D perhaps TRBD2 (7 bases). V gave up 6 bases and J gave up 4 bases, with 14 bases separating them. The germline V gene encodes CDR1 SGHTA and CDR2 FQGNSA. The CDR3 spans 14 residues. The CDR3 DNA is TGTGCCAGCAGGTTACCGGGGGGCCCAGATACGCAGTATTTT. It encodes CASRLPGGPDTQYF.

V and J are TRBV27 and TRBJ2-2, with TRBD2 matching over 9 bases. Germline lookup yields CDR1 MNHEY and CDR2 SMNVEV (reference sequence). The CDR3 runs to 14 residues. With V trimmed by 10 bases and J by 7 bases, 10 bases remained unmatched. This CDR3 is CATRGLAVGGELFF. The CDR3, as DNA: TGTGCCACTCGGGGACTAGCCGTAGGCGGGGAGCTGTTTTTT.

The V and J genes are TRBV18 and TRBJ2-7, with 11 bases lining up with TRBD2. The CDR3 is 18 residues long. CDR1 is KGHSH, CDR2 LQKENI, per germline. Germline trimming cut 3 bases from V and 2 bases from J; bases unmatched to any gene: 12. This chain's CDR3 is CASSPNRLAGTSTYEQYF. CDR3 nucleotides: TGTGCCAGCTCACCTAATAGACTAGCGGGAACTTCGACCTACGAGCAGTACTTC.

This chain connects TRBV5-1 to TRBJ1-5, with a possible D match to TRBD1 (5 bases). V was pared by 1 base and J by 3 bases, with 8 bases between. The CDR3 spans 14 residues. CDR1 and CDR2 (germline): SGHRS, YFSETQ. The CDR3 is CASSLTGPNQPQHF. The CDR3 nucleotides read TGCGCCAGCAGCTTGACAGGACCCAATCAGCCCCAGCATTTT.

A few counts support this clone. The chain links TRBV19 to TRBJ1-1; TRBD1 matches 8 bases. The junction had 4 bases not matched to a gene; V was cut back by 7 bases and J by 3 bases. The CDR3 has 13 residues. CDR1 is LNHDA and CDR2 is SQIVND in the germline V gene (reference sequence). Here the CDR3 DNA reads TGTGCCAGTATGTTGACAGGGGACACTGAAGCTTTCTTT. Its translation is CASMLTGDTEAFF.

J is TRBJ1-2 and V is TRBV7-2, with D possibly matching TRBD1 (6 bases). The germline CDR1 and CDR2 sequences are SGHTA and FQGNSA. CDR3 size: 13 residues. V lost 5 bases, J lost 6 bases, and 13 bases lay in between. The CDR3 DNA reads as TGTGCCAGCAGCATCGGGACATTAAATGGCTACACCTTC. Amino acids: CASSIGTLNGYTF.

This clone was seen only once. One end of the junction fails to match germline, which may point to a read error. The sample holds other DNA sequences that translate to the same CDR3. The chain has TRBV28 and TRBJ1-6; tentatively, D is TRBD1 (6 bases). Germline V gene sequence: CDR1 MDHEN, CDR2 SYDVKM. This CDR3 has 18 amino acids. This chain's CDR3 is CASSFVATGSSYNSPLHF. In DNA form, the CDR3 reads TGTGCCAGCAGTTTTGTAGCGACAGGTAGCTCCTATAATTCCCCCCTCCACTTT.

V gene TRBV7-9 combines with J gene TRBJ2-3, with D possibly being TRBD1 (6 bases). Trimming took off 6 bases at V and 1 base at J, with 26 bases between the two ends. CDR1 SEHNR and CDR2 FQNEAQ come from the germline V gene (reference sequence). The CDR3 loop spans 19 amino acids. CDR3 amino acids: CASSSQGIWSTARTDTQYF. CDR3 in DNA: TGTGCCAGCAGTAGCCAGGGGATCTGGTCAACAGCCCGCACAGATACGCAGTATTTT.

The rearrangement uses TRBV7-9 and TRBJ2-7, with TRBD1 matching over 7 bases. This CDR3 has 14 residues. The J segment lost 1 base and the V segment lost 8 bases, leaving 8 bases of the junction unmatched. The V gene's germline CDR1 is SEHNR and CDR2 FQNEAQ (reference sequence). The CDR3 loop is CASAAGGHSYEQYF. In DNA, the CDR3 is TGTGCCAGCGCCGCAGGGGGACATTCCTACGAGCAGTACTTC.

The rearrangement joins TRBV29-1 to TRBJ2-2, with D possibly matching TRBD2 (5 bases). Trimming stripped 7 bases from V and 3 bases from J, with 12 bases between. Germline V lookup: CDR1 SQVTM, CDR2 ANQGSEA. The CDR3 loop spans 13 amino acids. CDR3 protein: CSAVTTYTGELFF. The DNA of the CDR3 is TGCAGCGCTGTGACTACCTACACCGGGGAGCTGTTTTTT.

The table lists this clone with a count of one. The chain recombines TRBV18 with TRBJ1-5; the D is unclear. Germline CDR1 and CDR2: KGHSH and LQKENI. V dropped 4 bases and J dropped 6 bases, with 16 bases sitting between them. The CDR3 totals 15 residues. Here the CDR3 reads CASSQQTGIGQPQHF. DNA of the CDR3: TGTGCCAGCTCACAACAGACGGGGATCGGTCAGCCCCAGCATTTT.